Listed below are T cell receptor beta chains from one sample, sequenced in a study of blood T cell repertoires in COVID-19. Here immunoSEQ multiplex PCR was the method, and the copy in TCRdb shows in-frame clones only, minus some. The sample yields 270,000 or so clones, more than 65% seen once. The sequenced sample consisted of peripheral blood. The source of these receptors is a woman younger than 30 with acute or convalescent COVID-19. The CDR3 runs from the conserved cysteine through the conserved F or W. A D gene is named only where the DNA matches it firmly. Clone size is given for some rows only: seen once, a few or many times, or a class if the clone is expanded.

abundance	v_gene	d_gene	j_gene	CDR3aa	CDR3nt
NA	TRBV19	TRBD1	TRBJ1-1	CASSIGGRGVAEAFF	TGTGCCAGTAGTATAGGGGGCAGGGGGGTGGCTGAAGCTTTCTTT
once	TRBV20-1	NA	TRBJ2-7	CSASFQLREQYF	TGCAGTGCTAGTTTCCAACTTCGAGAGCAGTACTTC
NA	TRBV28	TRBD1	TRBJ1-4	CASRQTGVAKLFF	TGTGCCAGCAGGCAGACAGGGGTAGCAAAACTGTTTTTT
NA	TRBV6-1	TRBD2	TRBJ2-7	CASSDGTSGRLEQYF	TGTGCCAGCAGTGACGGGACTAGCGGGAGACTCGAGCAGTACTTC
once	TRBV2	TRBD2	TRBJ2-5	CASSEAGPSGSLLRETQYF	TGTGCCAGCAGTGAAGCCGGGCCTAGCGGGAGCTTGCTGCGAGAGACCCAGTACTTC
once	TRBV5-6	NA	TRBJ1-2	CASSSIPRDFANYGYTF	TGTGCCAGCAGCTCTATACCCCGGGACTTCGCTAACTATGGCTACACCTTC
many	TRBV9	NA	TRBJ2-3	CASSPGSGDTQYF	TGTGCCAGCAGCCCAGGGTCGGGAGATACGCAGTATTTT
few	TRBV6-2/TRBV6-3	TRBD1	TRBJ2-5	CASSPGGGRLETQYF	TGTGCCAGCAGTCCAGGGGGCGGTCGGTTAGAGACCCAGTACTTC
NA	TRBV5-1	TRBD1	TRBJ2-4	CASSLSVGGGDIQYF	TGCGCCAGCAGCCTCTCGGTAGGGGGCGGCGACATTCAGTACTTC
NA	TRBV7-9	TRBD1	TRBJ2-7	CASSPPGARQGSSYEQYF	TGTGCCAGCAGCCCTCCCGGCGCTAGACAGGGGAGCTCCTACGAGCAGTACTTC
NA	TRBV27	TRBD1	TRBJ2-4	CASSLDRGNIQYF	TGTGCCAGCAGTTTAGACAGGGGGAACATTCAGTACTTC
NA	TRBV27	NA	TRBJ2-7	CASSLFDSSSYEQYF	TGTGCCAGCAGTTTATTCGACAGCAGCTCCTACGAGCAGTACTTC
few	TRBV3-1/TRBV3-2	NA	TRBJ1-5	CASSQQVSNQPQHF	TGTGCCAGCAGCCAACAGGTTAGCAATCAGCCCCAGCATTTT
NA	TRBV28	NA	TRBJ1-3	CASSLWTYSSGNTIYF	TGTGCCAGCAGTTTATGGACTTATTCATCCGGAAACACCATATATTTT
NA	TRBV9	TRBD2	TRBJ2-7	CASSPRLAGTPPEQYF	TGTGCCAGCAGCCCACGACTAGCGGGGACGCCCCCAGAGCAGTACTTC
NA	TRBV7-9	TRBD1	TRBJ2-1	CASSYGQGRRYYNEQFF	TGTGCCAGCAGCTACGGACAGGGGCGCCGATATTACAATGAGCAGTTCTTC
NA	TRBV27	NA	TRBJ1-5	CASSLSGGGRDQPQHF	TGTGCCAGCAGTTTATCGGGAGGAGGACGCGATCAGCCCCAGCATTTT
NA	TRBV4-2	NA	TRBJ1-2	CASSQELLRGWGYTF	TGTGCCAGCAGCCAAGAGCTGCTCAGGGGCTGGGGCTACACCTTC
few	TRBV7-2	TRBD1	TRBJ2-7	CASSTRTGVYEQYF	TGTGCCAGCAGCACCAGGACAGGGGTCTACGAGCAGTACTTC
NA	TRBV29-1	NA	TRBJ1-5	CSAKVRGGNQPQHF	TGCAGCGCCAAGGTCCGTGGAGGAAATCAGCCCCAGCATTTT
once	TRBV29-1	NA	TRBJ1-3	CSVETPTGWDRGDTIYF	TGCAGCGTTGAAACCCCCACAGGGTGGGATCGAGGAGACACCATATATTTT
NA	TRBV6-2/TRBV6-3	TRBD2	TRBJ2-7	CASSHGTSGTYEQYF	TGTGCCAGCAGTCACGGGACTAGCGGGACCTACGAGCAGTACTTC
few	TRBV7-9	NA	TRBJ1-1	CASSLTNRNTEAFF	TGTGCCAGCAGCCTCACCAACAGGAACACTGAAGCTTTCTTT
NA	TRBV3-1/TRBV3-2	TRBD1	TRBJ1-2	CASSQGEARGSGYTF	TGTGCCAGCAGCCAAGGGGAAGCCAGGGGGAGCGGCTACACCTTC
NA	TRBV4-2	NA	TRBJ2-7	CASSQDLPENYEQYF	TGTGCCAGCAGCCAAGACCTACCCGAGAACTACGAGCAGTACTTC